The 27 T cell receptor beta chains presented below share a single source sample, sequenced in a study of OX40 agonist ivuxolimab in advanced cancers. Here immunoSEQ multiplex PCR was the method, and the copy in TCRdb shows in-frame clones only, minus some. The repertoire has approximately 79,000 clones, roughly 87% of them found once; the top ten carry approximately 3.1%. The input for sequencing was CD4+ or CD8+ T cells sorted from blood, taken in a trial of the OX40 agonist ivuxolimab. The receptors shown here come from an adult with an advanced solid tumor such as melanoma, head and neck, liver or kidney cancer.

The V gene is TRBV6-5, the J gene TRBJ1-2; D perhaps matches TRBD1 (6 bases). This CDR3 comprises 13 residues. Trimming removed 4 bases at V and 8 bases at J, with 14 bases between. Germline CDR1 MNHEY, CDR2 SVGAGI. DNA of the CDR3: TGTGCCAGCAGTTCCACGGGGGCCGTAGGCTACACCTTC. Translated: CASSSTGAVGYTF.

This clone was seen a few times. The rearrangement joins TRBV19 to TRBJ1-1; D remains ambiguous. Trimming took 11 bases from V and 7 from J, leaving 14 bases between them. The CDR3 contains 11 residues. Germline CDR1 reads LNHDA; CDR2 reads SQIVND (reference sequence). DNA of the CDR3: TGTGCCTCGATGGGGTCGAGTGAAGCTTTCTTT. This gives the protein CASMGSSEAFF.

The chain links TRBV4-1 to TRBJ2-7; 8 bases agree with TRBD2. The length of the CDR3 is 14 residues. Germline V lookup: CDR1 MGHRA, CDR2 YSYEKL. The V gene end was trimmed by 5 bases and the J gene end by 6 bases; junction bases not matched to a gene: 9. CDR3 bases: TGCGCCAGCAGCTCACTGACCGGGGGGGGCGAGCAGTACTTC. Translated: CASSSLTGGGEQYF.

The chain recombines TRBV4-3 with TRBJ2-7; 9 bases are a match to TRBD1. The junction had 11 bases not matched to a gene; V was cut back by 8 bases and J by 9 bases. Germline CDR1 reads LGHNA; CDR2 reads YSLEER. CDR3 size: 13 residues. The CDR3 sequence: CASARDRASMQYF. CDR3 nucleotides: TGCGCCAGCGCACGGGACAGGGCCTCAATGCAGTACTTC.

The chain has TRBV11-2 and TRBJ2-3; D not resolved. V was clipped by 5 bases and J by 5 bases, with 8 bases between them. The CDR3 has 12 amino acids. The germline V gene has CDR1 SGHAT and CDR2 FQNNGV. CDR3 DNA: TGTGCCAGCAGCCCCTCCGGAGATACGCAGTATTTT. This translates into CASSPSGDTQYF.

The chain is built from TRBV7-2 and TRBJ2-1; D not certain. This CDR3 comprises 16 residues. Germline lookup yields CDR1 SGHTA and CDR2 FQGNSA. V lost 3 bases and J lost 6, with 18 bases in between. In DNA, the CDR3 is TGTGCCAGCAGCTTGATAGCTGGACCTCTAGGCAATGAGCAGTTCTTC. Its protein product is CASSLIAGPLGNEQFF.

The gene calls are TRBV18 and TRBJ2-1; weak D call: TRBD1 (5 bases). Germline V gives CDR1 KGHSH, CDR2 LQKENI. The CDR3 runs 14 residues. V dropped 3 bases and J dropped 5 bases, with 11 bases sitting between them. CDR3 nucleotide sequence: TGTGCCAGCTCACCGCTCAGGGTTGACAATGAGCAGTTCTTC. Translation gives CASSPLRVDNEQFF.

The chain has TRBV10-3 and TRBJ1-1; D is unclear. V was clipped by 9 bases and J by 5 bases, with 16 bases between them. The CDR3 spans 13 residues. Germline V gene lookup returns CDR1 ENHRY and CDR2 SYGVKD. The chain's CDR3 is CAIAHRNSTEAFF. The CDR3 DNA is TGTGCCATTGCACACCGGAACTCGACTGAAGCTTTCTTT.

The J gene is TRBJ1-1, the V gene TRBV5-1; possibly TRBD1 for D (6 bases). V was clipped by 4 bases and J by 1 base, with 11 bases between them. Germline loops: CDR1 SGHRS, CDR2 YFSETQ. The length of the CDR3 is 14 residues. CDR3 protein: CASSTGTKNTEAFF. CDR3 nucleotide sequence: TGCGCCAGCAGCACCGGGACAAAGAACACTGAAGCTTTCTTT.

The chain links TRBV7-8 to TRBJ1-6, with 7 bases identical to TRBD1. With V trimmed by 7 bases and J by 9 bases, 9 bases remained unmatched. In germline, CDR1 is SGHVS, CDR2 FQNEAQ. The CDR3 length is 14 residues. The CDR3 here is CASTTGQEASPLHF. CDR3 DNA: TGTGCCAGCACTACAGGACAGGAAGCTTCACCCCTCCACTTT.

The chain is built from TRBV7-6 and TRBJ2-5; D uncertain. Germline V CDR1 and CDR2: SGHVS, FNYEAQ. V lost 5 bases and J 5 bases, leaving 9 bases between the germline ends. The CDR3 loop spans 12 amino acids. CDR3 sequence: CASSVVPETQYF. The CDR3 DNA reads as TGTGCCAGCAGCGTGGTTCCGGAGACCCAGTACTTC. Full variable domain (remainder filled in from reference TRBV7-6 and TRBJ2-5): GAGVSQSPRYKVTKRGQDVALRCDPISGHVSLYWYRQALGQGPEFLTYFNYEAQQDKSGLPNDRFSAERPEGSISTLTIQRTEQRDSAMYRCASSVVPETQYFGPGTRLLVL.

V is TRBV5-1 and J is TRBJ2-4, with D perhaps TRBD2 (6 bases). The CDR3 runs 19 residues. Germline loops: CDR1 SGHRS, CDR2 YFSETQ. V was cut by 0 bases and J by 0 bases, with 19 bases left in between. The CDR3 nucleotides read TGCGCCAGCAGCTTGGTTAGTACTTTCGGGGGTTTAGCCAAAAACATTCAGTACTTC. Its protein is CASSLVSTFGGLAKNIQYF.

The chain carries TRBV19 and TRBJ1-4; D is undetermined. V was trimmed by 2 bases and J by 7 bases, leaving 2 bases between them. Per the germline V gene, CDR1 is LNHDA and CDR2 is SQIVND (reference sequence). This CDR3 spans 11 amino acids. This CDR3 reads CASSIFEKLFF. As DNA, the CDR3 is TGTGCCAGTAGTATATTTGAAAAACTGTTTTTT.

In this sample, this clone turned up once. DNA of the CDR3: TGTGCCAGCTCACCACCGGGGTATGGCGGCTACACCTTC. Amino acids: CASSPPGYGGYTF. The V call is TRBV18, the J call TRBJ1-2, with unresolved D. The ends were cut back, 0 bases at V and 8 bases at J, with 10 bases in the middle. The CDR3 is 13 amino acids. Germline CDR1 reads KGHSH; CDR2 reads LQKENI.

V usage is TRBV7-9 and J usage is TRBJ2-7, with 7 bases aligning to TRBD1. CDR3 size: 13 residues. Trimming removed 1 base from V and 10 bases from J; junction bases left unmatched: 7. Germline CDR1 SEHNR, CDR2 FQNEAQ (reference sequence). Written as DNA, the CDR3 is TGTGCCAGCAGCTTAGATACAGGGGTCGAACAGTACTTC. This translates into CASSLDTGVEQYF. The entire variable domain, with the rest obtained from reference TRBV7-9 and TRBJ2-7, is as follows: DTGVSQNPRHKITKRGQNVTFRCDPISEHNRLYWYRQTLGQGPEFLTYFQNEAQLEKSRLLSDRFSAERPKGSFSTLEIQRTEQGDSAMYLCASSLDTGVEQYFGPGTRLTVT.

V gene TRBV19 combines with J gene TRBJ1-6, with 10 positions matching TRBD1. The CDR3 totals 17 residues. J lost 0 bases, V lost 6 bases, and 5 bases had no gene match. Germline assignment: CDR1 LNHDA and CDR2 SQIVND (reference sequence). The CDR3 nucleotides are TGTGCCAGTAGCCCGGGACAGGGGAGCTCCTATAATTCACCCCTCCACTTT. This gives the protein CASSPGQGSSYNSPLHF.

This clone was picked up one time. For the CDR3, the DNA is TGTGCCAGCAGTATGGCAGGGGGGACCGGGGAGCTGTTTTTT. This sequence encodes CASSMAGGTGELFF. This sequence joins TRBV2 and TRBJ2-2; D perhaps matches TRBD1 (7 bases). The V gene lost 5 bases and the J gene lost 5 bases, with 12 bases spanning the gap. Germline values: CDR1 SNHLY, CDR2 FYNNEI. The CDR3 consists of 14 residues.

This clone appeared a few times. V gene TRBV9 combines with J gene TRBJ1-3; a weak D match, TRBD1 (5 bases). The V gene lost 1 base and the J gene lost 0 bases, with 11 bases spanning the gap. Germline V gives CDR1 SGDLS, CDR2 YYNGEE. The CDR3 extends over 16 amino acids. CDR3 loop: CASSVTGGYSGNTIYF. The CDR3 region has the DNA TGTGCCAGCAGCGTAACAGGTGGATACTCTGGAAACACCATATATTTT.

This clone was counted a single time. CDR3 DNA: TGTGCCAGTAGTATGCGCCTCATGGATGAAAAACTGTTTTTT. This codes for CASSMRLMDEKLFF. The V gene is TRBV19, the J gene TRBJ1-4, with D uncertain. Germline V gene sequence: CDR1 LNHDA, CDR2 SQIVND (reference sequence). V was pared by 3 bases and J by 6 bases, with 11 bases between. The CDR3 covers 14 residues.

This chain uses TRBV7-9 with TRBJ2-6; D possibly uses TRBD1 or TRBD2 (5 bases each). From germline, CDR1 is SEHNR and CDR2 FQNEAQ (reference sequence). CDR3 length: 19 residues. The germline V and J ends were trimmed by 2 bases and 0 bases, with 17 bases remaining between them. In DNA form, the CDR3 reads TGTGCCAGCAGCTTACTGACGAGGGGCATCAACTCTGGGGCCAACGTCCTGACTTTC. As protein: CASSLLTRGINSGANVLTF.

The chain is built from TRBV5-4 and TRBJ2-3; TRBD2 matches 7 bases. Germline V gene lookup returns CDR1 SGHNT and CDR2 YYREEE (reference sequence). This CDR3 is 16 amino acids long. Trimming took 4 bases from V and 2 from J; bases not matched to a gene: 10. The CDR3 DNA reads as TGTGCCAGCAGCCCGACGGGGGGAGGGACCACAGATACGCAGTATTTT. Translated: CASSPTGGGTTDTQYF.

The chain recombines TRBV6-1 with TRBJ2-7, with 9 bases aligning to TRBD1. The CDR3 consists of 15 residues. Trimming took 3 bases from V and 3 from J; bases not matched to a gene: 6. Germline CDR1 MNHNS, CDR2 SASEGT. The CDR3 spells CASSEDRGTIYEQYF. The CDR3 DNA is TGTGCCAGCAGTGAGGACAGGGGTACGATCTACGAGCAGTACTTC.

V is TRBV18 and J is TRBJ1-2, with TRBD1 matching over 7 bases. The CDR3 covers 14 residues. The junction had 2 bases not matched to a gene; V was cut back by 4 bases and J by 0 bases. The germline V gene encodes CDR1 KGHSH and CDR2 LQKENI. CDR3 residues: CASSQGTANYGYTF. Here the CDR3 DNA reads TGTGCCAGCTCACAAGGGACAGCTAACTATGGCTACACCTTC. Supplemented by reference TRBV18 and TRBJ1-2, the full variable domain reads NAGVMQNPRHLVRRRGQEARLRCSPMKGHSHVYWYRQLPEEGLKFMVYLQKENIIDESGMPKERFSAEFPKEGPSILRIQQVVRGDSAAYFCASSQGTANYGYTFGSGTRLTVV.

Only one count was recorded for this clone. This sequence joins TRBV19 and TRBJ1-3, with D possibly being TRBD1 (5 bases). This CDR3 contains 14 residues. V was pared by 8 bases and J by 0 bases, with 11 bases between. Per the germline V gene, CDR1 is LNHDA and CDR2 is SQIVND (reference sequence). The CDR3, as DNA: TGTGCCAGTGGGGGAGTTCTCTCTGGAAACACCATATATTTT. Residues: CASGGVLSGNTIYF.

This chain connects TRBV14 to TRBJ2-5; 10 bases line up with TRBD2. Per the germline V gene, CDR1 is SGHDN and CDR2 is FVKESK. The CDR3 length is 18 residues. Losses at the gene ends were 6 bases for V and 2 bases for J; bases not matched to a gene: 15. This chain's CDR3 is CASSPYIGLAEPQETQYF. CDR3 bases: TGTGCCAGCAGTCCTTACATAGGACTAGCGGAGCCACAAGAGACCCAGTACTTC.

This clone appeared a single time. The chain combines TRBV12-5 with TRBJ2-7; 7 nucleotides line up with TRBD1. The CDR3 contains 16 residues. V shed 1 base, J shed 2 bases, and the junction held 8 bases outside the gene matches. Germline lookup yields CDR1 LGHNT and CDR2 FRNRAP. CDR3 in DNA: TGTGCTAGTGGTTTGGATAGGACAGGTAGACCCTACGAGCAGTACTTC. It yields the protein CASGLDRTGRPYEQYF.

The chain has TRBV9 and TRBJ2-3, with 13 bases fitting TRBD2. The CDR3 has 16 residues. In germline, CDR1 is SGDLS, CDR2 YYNGEE. V was clipped by 3 bases and J by 5 bases; unmatched bases: 6. Written as DNA, the CDR3 is TGTGCCAGCAGCGCCGGACTAGCGGGAGTCCAAGATACGCAGTATTTT. It codes for CASSAGLAGVQDTQYF.